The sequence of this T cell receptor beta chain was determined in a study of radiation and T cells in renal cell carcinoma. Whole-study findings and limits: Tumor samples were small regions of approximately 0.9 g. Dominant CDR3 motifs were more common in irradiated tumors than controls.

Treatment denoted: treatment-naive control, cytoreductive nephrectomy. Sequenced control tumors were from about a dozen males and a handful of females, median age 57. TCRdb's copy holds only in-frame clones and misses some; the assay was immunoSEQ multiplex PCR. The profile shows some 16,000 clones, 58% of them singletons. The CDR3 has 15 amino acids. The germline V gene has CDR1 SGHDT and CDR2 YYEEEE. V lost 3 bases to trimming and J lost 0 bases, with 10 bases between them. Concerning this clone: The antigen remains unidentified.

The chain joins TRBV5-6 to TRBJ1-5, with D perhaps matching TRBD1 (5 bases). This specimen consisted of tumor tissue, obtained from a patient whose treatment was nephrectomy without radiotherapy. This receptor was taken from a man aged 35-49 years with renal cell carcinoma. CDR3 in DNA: TGTGCCAGCAGCTCGGGACTCCTTAGCAATCAGCCCCAGCATTTT. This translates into CASSSGLLSNQPQHF. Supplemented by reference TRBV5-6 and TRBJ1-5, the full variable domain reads DAGVTQSPTHLIKTRGQQVTLRCSPKSGHDTVSWYQQALGQGPQFIFQYYEEEERQRGNFPDRFSGHQFPNYSSELNVNALLLGDSALYLCASSSGLLSNQPQHFGDGTRLSIL.